Listed here are 21 T cell receptor beta chains from one sample, sequenced in a study of T cells after yellow fever vaccination. TCRdb itself ran the 5' RACE reads through MiXCR, one entry per CDR3 protein. The sample includes a few hundred thousand distinct CDR3 sequences, around a tenth seen only once; the top ten take about 17%. The sequencing used PBMCs, collected on the day of the first yellow fever vaccination. These receptors were collected from a man aged 18 to 35 who received the YFV17D yellow fever vaccine.

This clonotype was picked up many times. This rearrangement joins TRBV2 to TRBJ1-1; unclear D gene. Per the germline V gene, CDR1 is SNHLY and CDR2 is FYNNEI. The CDR3 length is 15 residues. V was cut by 2 bases and J by 2 bases, with 12 bases left in between. The CDR3 nucleotides read TGTGCCAGCAGTGAACAAAGGACCGTAAACACTGAAGCTTTCTTT. Protein: CASSEQRTVNTEAFF.

This clonotype was recorded a few times. The rearrangement uses TRBV6-5 and TRBJ2-1; 9 bases match TRBD2. The CDR3 length is 16 residues. Germline-derived CDR1 and CDR2 are MNHEY and SVGAGI. The junction had 6 bases not matched to a gene; V was cut back by 2 bases and J by 4 bases. For the CDR3, the DNA is TGTGCCAGCAGTTACGTTAGCGGGGGATCATACAATGAGCAGTTCTTC. Translation gives CASSYVSGGSYNEQFF.

This clonotype was detected a few times. The chain couples TRBV12-3 or TRBV12-4 to TRBJ2-2; 8 bases fit TRBD1. CDR3 length equals 16 residues. V lost 2 bases and J lost 4; bases outside the gene matches: 6. The CDR3 here is CASSLRQGIGTGELFF. The DNA for the CDR3 is TGTGCCAGCAGTTTAAGACAGGGGATAGGCACCGGGGAGCTGTTTTTT.

The chain couples TRBV6-2 or TRBV6-3 to TRBJ2-5, with D possibly being TRBD1 (5 bases). Deletions cut 0 bases from V and 0 bases from J, with 17 bases between. CDR3 length equals 18 residues. Looked up from germline, CDR1 is MNHEY and CDR2 is SVGEGT. Here the CDR3 reads CASSYSKGLRWNQETQYF. CDR3 DNA sequence: TGTGCCAGCAGTTACTCGAAGGGGCTGCGGTGGAACCAAGAGACCCAGTACTTC.

V is TRBV12-3 or TRBV12-4 and J is TRBJ1-5; no clear D gene. The length of the CDR3 is 13 residues. V lost 2 bases, J lost 4 bases, and 6 bases lay in between. CDR3: CASSLWWNQPQHF. Here the CDR3 DNA reads TGTGCCAGCAGTTTATGGTGGAATCAGCCCCAGCATTTT.

The V and J genes are TRBV3-1 and TRBJ2-4, with 7 bases fitting TRBD2. Germline CDR1 reads LGHDT; CDR2 reads YNNKEL (reference sequence). J lost 3 bases, V lost 5 bases, and 1 base had no gene match. CDR3 length: 13 residues. CDR3 amino acids: CASSGGGKNIQYF. DNA for the CDR3: TGTGCCAGCAGCGGGGGGGGCAAAAACATTCAGTACTTC.

This clonotype has more than one count but fewer than ten. The CDR3 nucleotides read TGCAGCGTTGGCTACTGGGGGGGTACGGGCACTGAAGCTTTCTTT. It yields the protein CSVGYWGGTGTEAFF. The chain carries TRBV29-1 and TRBJ1-1; possibly TRBD1 for D (5 bases). Germline CDR1 and CDR2: SQVTM and ANQGSEA. The V and J ends lost 4 bases and 4 bases respectively, with 19 bases between them. This CDR3 region has 15 residues.

V gene TRBV10-3 combines with J gene TRBJ2-7, with 7 bases matching TRBD1. The CDR3 consists of 14 residues. Trimming cost V 7 bases and J 0 bases; bases outside gene matches: 6. Germline CDR1 and CDR2: ENHRY and SYGVKD. CDR3 protein: CAIKGTADSYEQYF. The DNA of the CDR3 is TGTGCCATCAAGGGGACAGCGGACTCCTACGAGCAGTACTTC.

This clonotype has just a few counts. The chain is built from TRBV2 and TRBJ1-2, with TRBD1 identical over 8 bases. This CDR3 is built from 13 residues. The germline V gene encodes CDR1 SNHLY and CDR2 FYNNEI. Trimming cost V 7 bases and J 6 bases; bases outside gene matches: 7. Here the CDR3 DNA reads TGTGCCAGCACCCGAGACAGGGGCGATGGCTACACCTTC. This gives the protein CASTRDRGDGYTF.

This clonotype was seen a few times. The chain employs TRBV7-2 and TRBJ1-5; no reliable D call. Trimming pared 5 bases from V and 9 bases from J, leaving 14 bases between. The CDR3 extends over 13 amino acids. Germline V gene sequence: CDR1 SGHTA, CDR2 FQGNSA. The CDR3 DNA reads TGTGCCAGCAGCCCTAACTCGTCAGGGCCCCAGCATTTT. Translation: CASSPNSSGPQHF. Variable domain in full (rest from reference TRBV7-2 and TRBJ1-5): GAGVSQSPSNKVTEKGKDVELRCDPISGHTALYWYRQSLGQGLEFLIYFQGNSAPDKSGLPSDRFSAERTGGSVSTLTIQRTQQEDSAVYLCASSPNSSGPQHFGDGTRLSIL.

The chain links TRBV7-8 to TRBJ2-1, with D possibly TRBD2 on 7 matching bases. The CDR3 has 15 residues. CDR1 SGHVS and CDR2 FQNEAQ come from the germline V gene. The V gene lost 5 bases and the J gene lost 2 bases, with 13 bases spanning the gap. As DNA, the CDR3 is TGTGCCAGCAGCCGGAGGGGGGGAACCTACAATGAGCAGTTCTTC. Its protein product is CASSRRGGTYNEQFF.

The gene calls are TRBV7-2 and TRBJ2-2; no firm D call. The V and J ends lost 1 base and 0 bases respectively, with 6 bases between them. In germline, CDR1 is SGHTA, CDR2 FQGNSA. The CDR3 runs 15 residues. The CDR3 DNA follows: TGTGCCAGCAGCTTAGTAGGAGCGAACACCGGGGAGCTGTTTTTT. This codes for CASSLVGANTGELFF.

This sequence joins TRBV12-5 and TRBJ2-6; D gene ambiguous. The CDR3 is 15 amino acids. Germline values: CDR1 LGHNT, CDR2 FRNRAP. CDR3 protein: CATAGGSSGANVLTF. In DNA form, the CDR3 reads TGTGCCACGGCCGGTGGCAGCTCTGGGGCCAACGTCCTGACTTTC.

The rearrangement links TRBV20-1 to TRBJ2-1; no reliable D call. Germline CDR1 is DFQATT and CDR2 is SNEGSKA (reference sequence). V was cut by 0 bases and J by 7 bases, with 10 bases left in between. The CDR3 runs to 13 residues. The CDR3 DNA reads as TGCAGTGCTAGAGATCAGTTGGGGAATGAGCAGTTCTTC. It specifies CSARDQLGNEQFF.

The sample holds many counts of this clonotype. The chain employs TRBV7-2 and TRBJ2-5; no clear D. The V gene lost 3 bases and the J gene lost 3 bases, with 8 bases spanning the gap. Germline V gives CDR1 SGHTA, CDR2 FQGNSA. This CDR3 is built from 13 residues. The CDR3 spells CASSFSREETQYF. The DNA for the CDR3 is TGTGCCAGCAGCTTCAGCCGTGAAGAGACCCAGTACTTC.

This chain uses TRBV7-8 with TRBJ2-3, with D hard to call. The CDR3 has 11 residues. Deletions cut 7 bases from V and 4 bases from J, with 6 bases between. Germline V CDR1 and CDR2: SGHVS, FQNEAQ. The CDR3: CASTPADTQYF. In DNA form, the CDR3 reads TGTGCCAGCACTCCCGCAGATACGCAGTATTTT.

This clonotype was seen repeatedly, ten times or more. The chain couples TRBV27 to TRBJ2-3, with TRBD2 matching over 11 bases. Unmatched junction bases numbered 5, after V lost 8 bases and J lost 4 bases. Germline loops: CDR1 MNHEY, CDR2 SMNVEV (reference sequence). This CDR3 has 14 amino acids. The DNA for the CDR3 is TGTGCCAGCCGTAGCGGGGGGGCTTCAGATACGCAGTATTTT. This encodes CASRSGGASDTQYF.

This clonotype was counted between two and nine times. CDR3 sequence: CASSIDLRAENTEAFF. Here the CDR3 DNA reads TGTGCCAGTAGTATAGATCTCAGGGCGGAAAACACTGAAGCTTTCTTT. The V and J genes are TRBV19 and TRBJ1-1; TRBD1 is a possible D gene (5 bases). This CDR3 spans 16 amino acids. V was pared by 0 bases and J by 2 bases, with 13 bases between. Germline V lookup: CDR1 LNHDA, CDR2 SQIVND (reference sequence).

This clonotype occurred a few times. V and J are TRBV7-3 and TRBJ2-5, with D tentatively TRBD1 or TRBD2 (5 bases each). V was shortened by 3 bases and J by 4 bases, with 18 bases between the two germline ends. The length of the CDR3 is 16 residues. Per germline, CDR1 SGHTA and CDR2 FQGTGA. This CDR3 is CASSFGPSGGGETQYF. Written as DNA, the CDR3 is TGTGCCAGCAGCTTTGGGCCTAGTGGTGGGGGAGAGACCCAGTACTTC.

This rearrangement joins TRBV9 to TRBJ1-5; no reliable D call. Germline V gene data show CDR1 as SGDLS and CDR2 as YYNGEE. V was clipped by 0 bases and J by 3 bases, with 10 bases between them. CDR3 length equals 15 residues. CDR3 bases: TGTGCCAGCAGCGTAGAAGGCCACTTCAATCAGCCCCAGCATTTT. Protein: CASSVEGHFNQPQHF.

The chain links TRBV9 to TRBJ2-7, with 9 bases matching TRBD2. Germline V lookup: CDR1 SGDLS, CDR2 YYNGEE. Trimming removed 0 bases from V and 3 bases from J; junction bases left unmatched: 4. This CDR3 has 15 residues. The CDR3 region is CASSVDPAGGYEQYF. Written as DNA, the CDR3 is TGTGCCAGCAGCGTAGACCCAGCGGGGGGCTACGAGCAGTACTTC. The variable domain in full, with the rest retrieved from reference TRBV9 and TRBJ2-7, is DSGVTQTPKHLITATGQRVTLRCSPRSGDLSVYWYQQSLDQGLQFLIQYYNGEERAKGNILERFSAQQFPDLHSELNLSSLELGDSALYFCASSVDPAGGYEQYFGPGTRLTVT.